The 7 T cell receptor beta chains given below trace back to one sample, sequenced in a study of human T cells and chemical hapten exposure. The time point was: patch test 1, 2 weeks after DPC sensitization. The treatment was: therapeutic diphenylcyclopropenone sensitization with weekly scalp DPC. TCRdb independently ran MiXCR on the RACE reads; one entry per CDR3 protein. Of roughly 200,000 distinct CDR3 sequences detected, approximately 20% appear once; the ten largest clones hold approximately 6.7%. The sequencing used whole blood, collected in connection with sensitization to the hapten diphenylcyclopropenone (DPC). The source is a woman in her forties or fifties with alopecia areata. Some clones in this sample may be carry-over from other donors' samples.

Here the CDR3 reads CASSLSWGAGNTIYF. CDR3 DNA sequence: TGTGCCAGCAGTTTATCGTGGGGGGCTGGAAACACCATATATTTT. V is TRBV27 and J is TRBJ1-3, with a tentative D call TRBD1 (5 bases). CDR3 length: 15 amino acids. Germline CDR1 and CDR2: MNHEY and SMNVEV (reference sequence). Trimming stripped 0 bases from V and 2 bases from J, with 8 bases between.

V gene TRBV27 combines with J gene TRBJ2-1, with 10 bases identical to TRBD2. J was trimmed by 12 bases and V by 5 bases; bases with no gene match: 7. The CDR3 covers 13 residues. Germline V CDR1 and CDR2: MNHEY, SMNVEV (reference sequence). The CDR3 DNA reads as TGTGCCAGCAGTACGGGACTAGCGAGGAGGCAGTTCTTC. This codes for CASSTGLARRQFF.

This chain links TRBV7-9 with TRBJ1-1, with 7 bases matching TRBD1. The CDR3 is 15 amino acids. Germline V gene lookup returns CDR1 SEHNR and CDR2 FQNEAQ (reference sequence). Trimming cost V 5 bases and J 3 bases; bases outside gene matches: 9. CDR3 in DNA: TGTGCCAGCAGCCTGCGACAGGGTTTTTACACTGAAGCTTTCTTT. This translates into CASSLRQGFYTEAFF.

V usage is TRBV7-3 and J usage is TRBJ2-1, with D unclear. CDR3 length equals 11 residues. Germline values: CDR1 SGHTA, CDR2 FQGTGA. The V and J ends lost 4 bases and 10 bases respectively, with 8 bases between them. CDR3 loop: CASSSGREQFF. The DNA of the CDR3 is TGTGCCAGCAGCTCTGGACGCGAGCAGTTCTTC.

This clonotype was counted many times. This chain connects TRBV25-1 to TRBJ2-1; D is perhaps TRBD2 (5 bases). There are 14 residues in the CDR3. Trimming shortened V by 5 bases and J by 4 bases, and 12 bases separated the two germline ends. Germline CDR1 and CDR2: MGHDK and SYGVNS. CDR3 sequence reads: CASSFSVGYNEQFF. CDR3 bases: TGTGCCAGCAGTTTTAGCGTAGGTTACAATGAGCAGTTCTTC.

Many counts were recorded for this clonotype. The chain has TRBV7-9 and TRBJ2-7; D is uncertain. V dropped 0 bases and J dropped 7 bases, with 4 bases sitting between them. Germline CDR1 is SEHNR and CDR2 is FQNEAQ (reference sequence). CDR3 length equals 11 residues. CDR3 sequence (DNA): TGTGCCAGCAGCTTAGCGGGTGAGCAGTACTTC. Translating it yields CASSLAGEQYF.

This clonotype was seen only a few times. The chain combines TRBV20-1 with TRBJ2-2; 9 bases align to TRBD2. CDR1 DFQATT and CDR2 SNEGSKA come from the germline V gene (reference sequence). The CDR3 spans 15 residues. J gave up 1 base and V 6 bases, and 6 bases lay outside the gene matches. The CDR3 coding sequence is TGCAGTGCCTTAGTTAGCGGGGGGAACACCGGGGAGCTGTTTTTT. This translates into CSALVSGGNTGELFF.